This TCR beta chain was observed in a study of T cell repertoires in cytomegalovirus infection. The wider study: Indicated by public TCR beta signatures were CMV infection and matching HLA type.

Germline CDR1 is LGHNA and CDR2 is YSLEER. Trimming cost V 2 bases and J 4 bases, with 11 bases left between them. The CDR3 runs to 14 residues. Study-level results: CMV carriers having the relevant HLA were flagged by cumulative public TCR beta family frequency.

In TCRdb, the reads were re-called with MiXCR into one record per CDR3 protein. This sample carries 250,000 to 300,000 distinct CDR3 sequences, less than 25% of them seen once, and the ten largest clones take about 21%. A word on this clonotype: Antigen specificity is unknown.

The TCR was taken from a human donor in good health (CMV status not recorded). Some clones in this sample may be carry-over from other donors' samples. The specimen comprised cultured PBMCs, sampled from culture after CMV antigen stimulation. The chain carries TRBV4-3 and TRBJ1-1; D not certain. The CDR3: CASSQLWRGTEAFF. Here the CDR3 DNA reads TGCGCCAGCAGCCAACTCTGGCGGGGCACTGAAGCTTTCTTT.